These 18 T cell receptor beta chains were sequenced from one sample in a study of shared clonotypes between healthy human individuals. The method was immunoSEQ multiplex PCR; TCRdb's version includes in-frame clones alone and lacks a portion of them. The sample has around 1,900,000 clones; 90% to 95% are singletons. Terminally differentiated effector memory CD45RA+ cells were excluded by CCR7 positive selection of CD45RO-negative cells. Sequencing used naive CD8+ T cells from PBMCs. All receptors derive from a man younger than 35 in good health. Some clones in this sample may be carry-over from other donors' samples.

The chain carries TRBV10-1 and TRBJ2-7, with D maybe TRBD1 (8 bases). Germline V gene lookup returns CDR1 WNHNN and CDR2 SYGVQD (reference sequence). The length of the CDR3 is 15 residues. The V end was cut by 4 bases, the J end by 6 bases, with 19 bases between. CDR3 amino acids: CASSGQGRGPCEQYF. The CDR3 nucleotides read TGCGCCAGCAGTGGACAGGGGAGGGGTCCCTGCGAGCAGTACTTC.

In regard to this clone: This sample includes further DNA sequences coding for the same CDR3. This chain links TRBV5-5 with TRBJ2-7; D gene uncertain. The V gene lost 0 bases and the J gene lost 0 bases, with 13 bases spanning the gap. Germline V gene data show CDR1 as SGHKS and CDR2 as YYEKEE (reference sequence). The CDR3 runs to 16 residues. The chain's CDR3 is CASSLVPGRSSYEQYF. CDR3 nucleotides: TGTGCCAGCAGCTTGGTCCCTGGCAGGAGCTCCTACGAGCAGTACTTC.

Note on this clone: In the same sample, other DNA sequences code for this CDR3. The chain uses TRBV9 and TRBJ2-7; perhaps D is TRBD1 or TRBD2 (5 bases each). V shed 0 bases and J shed 4 bases, with 14 bases lying between them. The CDR3 sequence is 15 residues long. The germline V gene has CDR1 SGDLS and CDR2 YYNGEE. CDR3 sequence (DNA): TGTGCCAGCAGCGTAGGAGTGGGGGTGTCTTACGAGCAGTACTTC. This gives the protein CASSVGVGVSYEQYF.

The genes are TRBV6-6 and TRBJ1-1; TRBD1 matches at 9 bases. CDR3 size: 16 residues. With V trimmed by 4 bases and J by 1 base, 7 bases remained unmatched. Per germline, CDR1 MNHNY and CDR2 SVGAGI (reference sequence). The CDR3 DNA reads as TGTGCCAGCAGTTTATTTCCGGGACAGGGGAACACTGAAGCTTTCTTT. This codes for CASSLFPGQGNTEAFF.

V and J are TRBV27 and TRBJ2-3; D may be TRBD1 or TRBD2 (5 bases each). Per the germline V gene, CDR1 is MNHEY and CDR2 is SMNVEV (reference sequence). The CDR3 loop spans 14 amino acids. Trimming took 1 base from V and 6 from J, leaving 11 bases between them. The CDR3 protein is CASSLFEGLDTQYF. The CDR3 nucleotides are TGTGCCAGCAGTTTATTTGAGGGGTTGGATACGCAGTATTTT.

The rearrangement joins TRBV4-2 to TRBJ1-2, with a possible D match to TRBD1 (5 bases). This CDR3 region has 15 residues. V was trimmed by 0 bases and J by 4 bases, leaving 12 bases between them. Germline V lookup: CDR1 LGHNA, CDR2 YNFKEQ. The CDR3 nucleotides are TGTGCCAGCAGCCAAGAAGTGACAGCCCTCTATGGCTACACCTTC. This translates into CASSQEVTALYGYTF.

This clone has a single count. The rearrangement uses TRBV28 and TRBJ1-1, with TRBD1 as a possible D gene (6 bases). Germline values: CDR1 MDHEN, CDR2 SYDVKM. This CDR3 contains 15 residues. V was shortened by 0 bases and J by 1 base, with 9 bases between the two germline ends. The CDR3 DNA follows: TGTGCCAGCAGTTTATGGGGGACAACGAACACTGAAGCTTTCTTT. This encodes CASSLWGTTNTEAFF.

The chain recombines TRBV9 with TRBJ1-2, with D unresolved. V lost 3 bases and J lost 6, with 18 bases in between. The CDR3 sequence is 15 residues long. Germline CDR1 and CDR2: SGDLS and YYNGEE. The CDR3 nucleotides are TGTGCCAGCAGCGGCGGCATAGTGAGCCTCGATGGCTACACCTTC. Translated: CASSGGIVSLDGYTF.

The rearrangement joins TRBV11-2 to TRBJ2-1; the D is unclear. Per the germline V gene, CDR1 is SGHAT and CDR2 is FQNNGV. The CDR3 is 12 amino acids. V was trimmed by 3 bases and J by 9 bases, leaving 9 bases between them. The chain's CDR3 is CASSFVVPEQFF. The CDR3, as DNA: TGTGCCAGCAGCTTTGTCGTTCCTGAGCAGTTCTTC.

The V call is TRBV27, the J call TRBJ2-7; D not resolved. Germline V gene data show CDR1 as MNHEY and CDR2 as SMNVEV (reference sequence). The CDR3 spans 13 residues. V was clipped by 2 bases and J by 5 bases, with 10 bases between them. The chain's CDR3 is CASSLKGRNEQYF. Here the CDR3 DNA reads TGTGCCAGCAGTTTAAAAGGCAGAAACGAGCAGTACTTC.

This clone was observed a handful of times. The DNA of the CDR3 is TGTGCCAGCAGTCCCCTGGGGACAGGTGACGAAAAACTGTTTTTT. It codes for CASSPLGTGDEKLFF. This rearrangement joins TRBV27 to TRBJ1-4; 8 nucleotides agree with TRBD1. Germline-derived CDR1 and CDR2 are MNHEY and SMNVEV (reference sequence). Germline trimming cut 5 bases from V and 8 bases from J; bases unmatched to any gene: 10. The CDR3 sequence is 15 residues long.

This clone is a singleton in its sample. The rearrangement links TRBV15 to TRBJ2-7; 13 positions match TRBD2. The germline CDR1 and CDR2 sequences are LNHNV and YYDKDF (reference sequence). Trimming removed 3 bases from V and 2 bases from J; junction bases left unmatched: 4. This CDR3 is 16 amino acids long. CDR3 amino acids: CATSSGLAGVAYEQYF. In nucleotides, the CDR3 is TGTGCCACCAGCAGCGGACTAGCGGGGGTGGCCTACGAGCAGTACTTC.

V usage is TRBV30 and J usage is TRBJ2-7, with no clear D. The V gene lost 8 bases and the J gene lost 3 bases, with 14 bases spanning the gap. Germline V gene data show CDR1 as GTSNPN and CDR2 as SVGIG (reference sequence). CDR3 size: 12 residues. DNA of the CDR3: TGTGCCATGGCCCTGGGTTTCTACGAGCAGTACTTC. Translating it yields CAMALGFYEQYF.

The chain employs TRBV5-6 and TRBJ2-1; D gene unclear. The V and J ends lost 0 bases and 7 bases respectively, with 5 bases between them. CDR3 length: 12 amino acids. CDR1 SGHDT and CDR2 YYEEEE come from the germline V gene. DNA for the CDR3: TGTGCCAGCAGCTTGGGGCAGAATGAGCAGTTCTTC. Encoded protein: CASSLGQNEQFF.

Comments on this clone: Other DNA sequences in the same sample also yield this CDR3. The chain is built from TRBV7-8 and TRBJ2-7; D not resolved. V was clipped by 3 bases and J by 3 bases, with 12 bases between them. This CDR3 comprises 14 residues. Germline CDR1 and CDR2: SGHVS and FQNEAQ. DNA of the CDR3: TGTGCCAGCAGCTTCTCTGGGGTGGGCTACGAGCAGTACTTC. This gives the protein CASSFSGVGYEQYF.

The chain recombines TRBV28 with TRBJ2-7, with 9 bases identical to TRBD1. The length of the CDR3 is 13 residues. J gave up 5 bases and V 7 bases, and 6 bases lay outside the gene matches. Looked up from germline, CDR1 is MDHEN and CDR2 is SYDVKM. DNA for the CDR3: TGTGCCAGCACCTGGACAGGGGTCCACGAGCAGTACTTC. Amino acid sequence: CASTWTGVHEQYF.

The chain is built from TRBV6-1 and TRBJ1-5, with a possible D match to TRBD1 (5 bases). CDR1 MNHNS and CDR2 SASEGT come from the germline V gene. The germline V and J ends were trimmed by 8 bases and 2 bases, with 13 bases remaining between them. The CDR3 covers 14 residues. The CDR3 loop reads CASDWRGGNQPQHF. As DNA, the CDR3 is TGTGCCAGCGATTGGAGAGGGGGCAATCAGCCCCAGCATTTT.

The rearrangement uses TRBV7-6 and TRBJ2-1, with a possible D match to TRBD2 (5 bases). CDR1 and CDR2 (germline): SGHVS, FNYEAQ. V gave up 3 bases and J gave up 0 bases, with 12 bases separating them. This CDR3 is built from 16 residues. CDR3 loop: CASSFSRGRSYNEQFF. The CDR3 DNA is TGTGCCAGCAGCTTCTCCCGAGGGCGCTCCTACAATGAGCAGTTCTTC.